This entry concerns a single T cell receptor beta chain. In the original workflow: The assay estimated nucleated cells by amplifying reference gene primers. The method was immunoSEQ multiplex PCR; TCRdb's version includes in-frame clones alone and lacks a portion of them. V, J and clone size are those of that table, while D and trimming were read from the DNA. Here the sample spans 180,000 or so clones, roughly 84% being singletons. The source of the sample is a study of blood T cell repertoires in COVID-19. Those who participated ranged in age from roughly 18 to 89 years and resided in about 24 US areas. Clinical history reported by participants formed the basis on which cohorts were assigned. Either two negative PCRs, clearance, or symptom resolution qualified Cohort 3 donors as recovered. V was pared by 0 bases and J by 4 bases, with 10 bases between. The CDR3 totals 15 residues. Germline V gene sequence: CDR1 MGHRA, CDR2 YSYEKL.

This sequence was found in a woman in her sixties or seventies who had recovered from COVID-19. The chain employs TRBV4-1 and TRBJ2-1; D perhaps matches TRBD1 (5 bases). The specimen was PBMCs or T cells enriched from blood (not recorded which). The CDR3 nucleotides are TGCGCCAGCAGCCAAGATGGGGCGGAATACAATGAGCAGTTCTTC. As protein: CASSQDGAEYNEQFF.